This T cell receptor beta chain emerged from a study of pediatric ulcerative colitis. Study conclusions and caveats: Rectal pinch biopsies may have included blood-derived T cells, especially in patients with overt colitis.

Repertoires were generated with immunoSEQ multiplex PCR, while TCRdb's copy carries only in-frame clones and drops some. The profile covers 17,000 or so clones, with roughly 70% appearing a single time and about 3.4% taken by the ten largest. The ends lost 5 bases at V and 2 bases at J; junction bases unmatched: 7. The CDR3 totals 16 residues. CDR1 MNHNY and CDR2 SVGAGI come from the germline V gene (reference sequence). During colonoscopy, one to two rectal pinch biopsies were collected. Before the diagnostic colonoscopy, ulcerative colitis patients were free of immunosuppressive medication. Regarding this clone: Its antigen remains unidentified.

The chain uses TRBV6-6 and TRBJ2-3, with TRBD1 matching 10 bases. The specimen sequenced was gut tissue. This sequence originates from a girl aged 5-17 years with moderate ulcerative colitis. The CDR3 DNA follows: TGTGCCAGCAGTAATGGACAGGGGGTTTCCACAGATACGCAGTATTTT. Translated, it gives CASSNGQGVSTDTQYF.